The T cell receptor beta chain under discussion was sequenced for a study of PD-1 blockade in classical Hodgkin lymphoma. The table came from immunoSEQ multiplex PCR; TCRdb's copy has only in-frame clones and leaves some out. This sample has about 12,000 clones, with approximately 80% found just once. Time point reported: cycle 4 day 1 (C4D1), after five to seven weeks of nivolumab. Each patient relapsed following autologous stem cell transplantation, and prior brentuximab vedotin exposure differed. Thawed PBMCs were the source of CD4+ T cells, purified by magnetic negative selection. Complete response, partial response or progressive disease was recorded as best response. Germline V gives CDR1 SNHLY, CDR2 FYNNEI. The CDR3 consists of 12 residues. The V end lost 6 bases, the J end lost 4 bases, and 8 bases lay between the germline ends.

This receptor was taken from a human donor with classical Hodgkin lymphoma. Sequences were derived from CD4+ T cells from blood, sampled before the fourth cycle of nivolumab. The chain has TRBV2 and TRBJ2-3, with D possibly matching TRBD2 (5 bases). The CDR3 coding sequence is TGTGCCAGCAGGGAGGCCTCAGATACGCAGTATTTT. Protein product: CASREASDTQYF. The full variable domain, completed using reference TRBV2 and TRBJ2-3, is EPEVTQTPSHQVTQMGQEVILRCVPISNHLYFYWYRQILGQKVEFLVSFYNNEISEKSEIFDDQFSVERPDGSNFTLKIRSTKLEDSAMYFCASREASDTQYFGPGTRLTVL.